The present T cell receptor (beta chain) was sequenced within a study of cytomegalovirus exposure and HLA in healthy donors (dated by TCRdb to the late 2010s). At the level of the whole study: An earlier analysis of roughly 500 of the donors reported approximately 300 Gb of sequence data and more than 90 million unique TCR beta sequences from 150 million to 200 million T cells. About 280 gigabases of sequencing data and around 85 million unique TCR sequences made up an early release that covered approximately 620 HLA-typed donors. A later analysis re-examined previously published TCR beta repertoires from just over 650 donors and added high-resolution HLA genotyping to investigate patterns of TCR occurrence. A few DR-DQ haplotypes were treated as single units for association and clustering because of strong linkage in the cohort. Among about 400 genotyped donors of the cohort, an average of around 220,000 unique TCR beta nucleotide sequences was sequenced per donor, of which about 18% were non-productive. Genome-wide SNP genotypes for about 55% of the roughly 670 donors were used in a later genetic analysis, which treated that subset as a discovery cohort. All discovery cohort repertoires had been generated on a single sequencing platform. Typing coverage varied by locus: roughly 620-640 donors for A, B, C, DRB1 and DQB1; some 520 for DQA1; 606 for DPA1; roughly 470 for DPB1. HLA typing covered class I and class II loci at four-digit resolution. To predict cytomegalovirus infection status, the study combined high-throughput TCR immunosequencing, statistical association of individual TCRs with disease status, and machine learning. Of the roughly 400 genotyped donors, more than 75% were placed in the genetic ancestry cluster associated with self-reported Caucasian donors. Alongside the repertoire data, information on donor age, sex, ethnicity and CMV serostatus was compiled. The T cell repertoires of 670 or so subjects were profiled by immunosequencing and related to cytomegalovirus serostatus. In addition to the first cohort of roughly 670 subjects, a separate validation cohort of 130 or so different subjects was used. The aim of the study was to test whether cataloging public T cell receptors could identify signatures of past pathogen exposure. An earlier analysis of some 500 of the donors used high-throughput TCR beta sequencing to judge whether each TCR beta V gene segment behaved as functional or pseudogenic. Rather than drawing on any new phenotypic data, the later analysis identified candidate immune exposures from TCR beta sequences and the way those sequences occurred across donors.

The library was built by means of the immunoSEQ multiplex PCR assay. For the multiplex PCR, a mixture combining 60 forward primers for TCR Vbeta segments and 13 reverse primers for TCR Jbeta segments was used. Amplification of the CDR3 region of rearranged TCR beta genes was performed with a multiplex PCR assay on genomic DNA. The Illumina HiSeq System was used to sequence the amplified TCR beta libraries as 87-base-pair reads. As for the authors' bioinformatics: A later analysis counted some 74 million unique TCR beta chains across the 666 repertoires, and approximately 11 million of these chains were shared by at least two donors. To remove PCR and sequencing errors, raw reads were error-corrected and collapsed into unique sequences using a nearest-neighbor algorithm that merged closely related sequences. CDR3 sequences were aligned to IMGT reference sequences to assign V, D and J gene segments. For a sequence to be retained, a match of at least six nucleotides to both a V gene segment and a J gene segment was required. Rearrangements were called productive when the CDR3 lacked stop codons and stayed in frame with V and J; all others were non-productive. CDR3 was defined by IMGT convention, running from the second conserved V-encoded cysteine to the conserved J-encoded phenylalanine. The earlier analysis of about 500 of the donors excluded sequences that lacked an unambiguous match to a single V gene segment. In an earlier analysis of about 590 of the donors, a V segment was called functional when productive rearrangements were above 56.7%, and segregating when the standard deviation between donors exceeded 5%. A statistical classification framework was built to diagnose cytomegalovirus status from the catalog of TCR beta chain sequences. A later analysis assigned V and J genes by comparing TCR nucleotide sequences with IMGT/GENE-DB human TR gene sequences. In a later analysis, CDR3 sequences and most-parsimonious VDJ recombination scenarios were assigned using the TCRdist pipeline. A later analysis defined each TCR beta chain by its CDR3 amino acid sequence plus V-gene family, and excluded reads lacking a unique V-gene family. A later analysis removed 592 highly shared, low-generation-probability nucleotide sequences to deal with suspected cross-contamination and a sequencing artifact. In a later analysis, a clonal expansion index for each public chain was calculated from normalized within-repertoire ranks of inferred template counts. Generation probabilities in a later analysis came from a VDJ recombination model fitted to out-of-frame rearrangements, and those results were checked against IGoR. Hypergeometric tests were used in a later analysis to score TCR-TCR, TCR-HLA and TCR-CMV co-occurrence, with a repertoire-size bias correction applied to the TCR pairs. False discovery rates were estimated in a later analysis by permuting HLA or CMV assignments 20 times. A later analysis grouped co-occurring TCRs with DBSCAN, adding TCRdist sequence similarity when clustering within HLA-allele-positive subsets. Repertoires with fewer than 30,000 or more than 120,000 public chains were left out of co-occurrence clustering, as were four to six repertoires with anomalous nucleotide sharing. TCRdb holds this immuneACCESS table with in-frame rearrangements only. Some clones are missing; in checked studies, unresolved V genes explain under half, and the rest has no known cause. The V and J calls and clone size were taken over from that table, and D and trimming were inferred from the DNA. This sample gives some 120,000 clones in total; roughly 80% of them show up just once. The ten top clones hold 3% to 4% of the sample.

The cohort comprised hundreds of healthy bone marrow donors. At the time of sampling, all cohort members were nominally healthy, though unrecorded immune exposures were likely present. The donor tested CMV seropositive, placing the donor among the approximately 310 seropositive members of the cohort. A peripheral blood sample was provided by each donor, and peripheral blood mononuclear cells were used for TCR beta sequencing. Genomic DNA was extracted from the blood cell samples with the Qiagen DNeasy Blood Extraction Kit. From the cysteine up to the phenylalanine, the CDR3 has a length of 16 residues. Just the 48-base CDR3 DNA is kept, in frame starting at base 1. CDR1 and CDR2 are read off the germline V gene (reference sequence) as SEHNR and FQNEAQ. As to this clone: Its antigen remains undetermined. The junction and the germline gene differ at one end; a read error may be behind it.

Study-wide conclusions, independent of this receptor: According to a later genetic analysis, donors in an Asian-associated ancestry cluster had fewer N-insertions in productive TCRs than the approximately 700-donor mean. CMV serostatus was the only immune exposure information available for the cohort. The study listed 164 TCR beta chains as associated with cytomegalovirus. The authors suggested that the approach could potentially be extended to other disease states and immunological phenotypes. A later analysis reported that several top co-occurrence clusters appeared linked to parvovirus B19, influenza, CMV and Epstein-Barr virus. At a false discovery rate of 0.05, a later analysis linked some 18,000 TCR beta sequences to specific HLA alleles. In a later analysis, the rate of TCR association differed among HLA loci, with DRB1 alleles having the most associated TCRs and HLA-C alleles having the fewest. A few of the identified cytomegalovirus-associated TCR beta chains were confirmed in vitro to be specific for cytomegalovirus antigens. Correlated functional status among segregating V segments might be attributable to linkage disequilibrium, but an unknown experimental factor could not be ruled out. The presence/absence analyses assumed that sequencing depth was roughly uniform across donors, and that assumption may not be true. Because counts were too low, roughly 18 rarely observed V segments, including chromosome 9 orphons, were left out of the earlier analysis of approximately 580 of the donors. Broadly in line with IMGT annotations, most TCR beta V segments showed up in productive rearrangements about 87% or about 30% of the time in an earlier analysis of around 600 of the donors. The cohort was sequenced for TCR beta chains only, and without alpha or paired-chain data the features that could be detected were limited. Most CMV-associated TCR beta chains appeared to be HLA-restricted in a later analysis, and the HLA associations seemed to be driven largely by CMV exposure. When HLA alleles, especially DR and DQ, strongly co-occurred, attributing TCR associations to individual alleles was difficult. While some public TCRs were present in many individuals, most TCR sequences turned up only very rarely across donors. A cluster of highly shared sequence variants was judged likely to be a technical artifact of the sequencing pipeline. Because some donors lacked HLA typing at each locus, the association tests relied only on the typed subset. Some IMGT-functional V segments, including TRBV6-2 and TRBV6-3, could not be distinguished by the 87-base-pair reads and were therefore excluded. In a later genetic analysis, a missense DCLRE1C variant was associated with V-gene and J-gene trimming of TCR beta chains, and the association was replicated in an independent cohort. Compared with equally common non-associated chains, HLA-associated TCR beta chains in a later analysis were more clonally expanded and had lower generation probabilities. In both the original and validation cohorts, the classifier was reported to diagnose cytomegalovirus status with high specificity and sensitivity. A further reported finding was that TCR beta sequences accurately predicted the HLA-A and HLA-B alleles for most subjects in the first cohort.

The chain links TRBV7-9 with TRBJ2-7, and perhaps TRBD2 as D gene, on 5 matching bases. This receptor was obtained from a man younger than 30 in good health and CMV-seropositive. Specimen: PBMCs. CDR3 protein: CSSSSIHLGRYYEQYF. The DNA sequence follows: TGTTCCAGCAGCTCCATACACCTAGGGAGATACTACGAGCAGTACTTC.